This TCR beta chain was identified in a study of blood T cell repertoires in COVID-19. Germline trimming cut 0 bases from V and 7 bases from J; bases unmatched to any gene: 11. The length of the CDR3 is 17 residues. Enrollees, about 18 to 95 years old, lived in about two dozen US areas. Data came from immunoSEQ multiplex PCR; TCRdb stores just in-frame clones and leaves some out. The data hold around 50,000 clones, with almost 80% observed a single time. This sequence joins TRBV23-1 and TRBJ2-1; 8 bases match TRBD1. TRBV23-1 is filed as an ORF, its function uncertain. The sample comprised PBMCs or T cells enriched from blood (not recorded which). This receptor was taken from a woman between 50 and 59 years old with acute COVID-19. The CDR3 region has the DNA TGCGCCAGCAGTCAATCGATTCCGCAGGGGGCGCGTAATGAGCAGTTCTTC. Translated, it gives CASSQSIPQGARNEQFF.